This T cell receptor beta chain appears in the sequencing data of a study of tumor and adjacent non-tumor tissue in lung cancer listed by TCRdb under 2018. Study-level background: Of the cohort, roughly 12 patients had adenocarcinoma, 2 had squamous cell carcinoma and 1 had small cell lung cancer. TCRbeta CDR3 sequencing was performed on 25 to 35 paired specimens, with one tumor sample and one normal lung sample collected per patient. Bulk TCRbeta repertoires were compared between lung tumor tissue and matched distant non-tumor lung tissue obtained from fewer than 16 lung cancer patients. Ages among the roughly 15 patients ranged from about 30 to 85 years, there were around 10 men and 5 women, and disease was at TNM stage I to III. In total, sequencing yielded approximately 130,000,000 productive TCRbeta reads, which works out to an average of approximately 4 million reads per sample. Results the study describes overall, beyond this receptor: Peripheral blood was not sequenced, so blood TCRbeta repertoires were not examined in the lung cancer patients of the study. Younger patients had significantly higher TCR diversity, and higher tumor TCR diversity was associated with shorter overall and disease-free survival. The methods do not name the sequencing platform or mention unique molecular identifiers. Tumor tissue showed significantly higher TCR diversity (inverse Simpson) than normal lung tissue, at about 410 vs 180 (P = 0.0075, Mann-Whitney U test). Only around 15 patients were included in the cohort, and the need for larger samples and more detailed clinical data was noted by the authors. The top 100 clones accounted for a significantly larger cumulative portion of the repertoire in normal lung than in tumor tissue.

Trimming accounts for 7 bases at V and 7 bases at J, while the number of junction bases matched to no gene is 10. The CDR3 measures 14 amino acids from cysteine to phenylalanine. Only the CDR3 region is kept as DNA, spanning 42 bases read in frame from base 1. CDR1 and CDR2, looked up from the germline V gene, are MNHEY and SVGAGI. Bulk unsorted tissue served as the source for RNA extraction, and RNA quality was assessed using a NanoDrop ND-1000 and an Agilent 2100. Donors were newly diagnosed lung cancer patients admitted for thoracic surgery in China between August and November 2014, without prior chemotherapy. Patients with previous radiotherapy or chemotherapy, or with another concurrent cancer, were excluded from the study. Pieces of surgical tissue measuring roughly 1-2.2 cm3 were kept in RNAlater solution and stored at -80 degrees C until use. The library was built by means of multiplex PCR. The sample was run on an Illumina HiSeq 2500. Following protocols modified from ARM-PCR, the researchers constructed TCRbeta libraries through three rounds of nested PCR with primers (Table S4). PCR products of 200-500 bp were gel-excised and purified with the QIAquick gel extraction kit before sequencing. On the study's bioinformatics: Trimmomatic was used to clean the reads, FLASH was used to merge the reads into complete CDR3 sequences, and MiTCR was used to assign the reads to V(D)J germline segments. Clonal diversity was calculated as the inverse Simpson's index using VDJtools. Productive reads were defined as in-frame sequences without a premature stop codon. Starting from the raw public reads, TCRdb applied fastp trimming at Q25, assembled clones with MiXCR and retained in-frame beta chains. When rows share a CDR3 protein, they turn into one entry using the most common DNA and genes. The authors' filters were not applied to this entry. Across this sample there are under 150,000 distinct CDR3 sequences, with around 67% seen only once. Together, the top ten hold 15% to 20% of the sample.

Notes on this clonotype: Its antigen is unknown. One base away there is no much larger clone; base qualities are not given.

The TCR originated in a man in his fifties or sixties with small cell lung cancer. The rearrangement combines TRBV6-5 with TRBJ2-7, with 10 bases aligning to TRBD2. Sequencing input: lung tumor tissue. The CDR3 here reads CASKLLAGCTEQYF. The nucleotide sequence reads TGTGCCAGCAAGCTACTAGCGGGGTGCACTGAGCAGTACTTC.